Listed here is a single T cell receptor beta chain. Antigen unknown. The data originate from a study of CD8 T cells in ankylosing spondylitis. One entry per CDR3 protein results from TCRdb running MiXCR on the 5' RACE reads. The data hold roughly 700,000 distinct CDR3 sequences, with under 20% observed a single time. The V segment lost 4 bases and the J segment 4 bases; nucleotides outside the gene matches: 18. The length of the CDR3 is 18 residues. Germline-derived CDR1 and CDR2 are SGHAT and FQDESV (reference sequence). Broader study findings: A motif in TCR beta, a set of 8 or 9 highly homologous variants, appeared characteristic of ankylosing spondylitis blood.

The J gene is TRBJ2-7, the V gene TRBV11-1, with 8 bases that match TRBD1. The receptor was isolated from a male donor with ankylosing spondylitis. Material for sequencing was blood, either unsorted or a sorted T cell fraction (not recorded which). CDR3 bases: TGTGCCAGCAGCTCACCCACTATCGGGACAGGACCCCCTTACGAGCAGTACTTC. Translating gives CASSSPTIGTGPPYEQYF.